A selection of T cell receptor beta chains follows, all from one sample in a study of blood T cell repertoires in COVID-19. Sequencing was performed with immunoSEQ multiplex PCR; in TCRdb, only in-frame clones are kept and a portion is missing. The top ten clones hold about 8.6% of a sample with about 140,000 clones, 79% of them seen once. The sequencing input was peripheral blood. Every receptor here comes from a man aged 45-60 years with active or convalescent COVID-19. The CDR3 runs from the conserved cysteine through the conserved F or W. D genes are given only for firm matches. Only some rows state a clone size, as once, few, many or a class for expanded clones.

CASSQDWTGSNQPQHF	TGCGCCAGCAGCCAGGATTGGACAGGGAGCAATCAGCCCCAGCATTTT	few	TRBD1	TRBV4-1	TRBJ1-5
CASSLAQGVMRNTIYF	TGTGCCAGCAGCTTGGCACAGGGGGTGATGAGAAACACCATATATTTT	NA	TRBD1	TRBV7-9	TRBJ1-3
CASSETGTVAYEQYF	TGCGCCAGCAGTGAAACCGGGACTGTGGCCTACGAGCAGTACTTC	few	NA	TRBV10-1	TRBJ2-7
CASSPGDRGLGEKLFF	TGTGCCAGCAGCCCGGGGGACAGGGGGCTGGGTGAAAAACTGTTTTTT	NA	TRBD1	TRBV28	TRBJ1-4
CASSYASGRPISYNEQFF	TGTGCCAGCAGTTACGCTAGCGGGAGACCCATCTCCTACAATGAGCAGTTCTTC	NA	TRBD2	TRBV6-2/TRBV6-3	TRBJ2-1
CASSLQGHGNTIYF	TGTGCCAGCAGTCTACAGGGGCACGGAAACACCATATATTTT	NA	TRBD1	TRBV4-2	TRBJ1-3
CSAPRWNTIYF	TGCAGTGCTCCGCGTTGGAACACCATATATTTT	NA	NA	TRBV20-1	TRBJ1-3
CASIEGGVEQYF	TGTGCCAGCATTGAAGGGGGCGTCGAGCAGTACTTC	NA	TRBD1	TRBV2	TRBJ2-7
CASSKTSAAYMSSYEQYF	TGTGCCAGCAGCAAGACTAGTGCGGCTTACATGAGCTCCTACGAGCAGTACTTC	NA	NA	TRBV21-1	TRBJ2-7
CASRKADSYNEQFF	TGTGCCAGCAGAAAAGCGGACTCCTACAATGAGCAGTTCTTC	NA	NA	TRBV28	TRBJ2-1
CATSEGLLSNQPQHF	TGTGCCACCAGTGAAGGACTGCTTAGCAATCAGCCCCAGCATTTT	NA	NA	TRBV24-1	TRBJ1-5
CASSTGSWADTQYF	TGTGCCAGCAGCACTGGGAGCTGGGCAGATACGCAGTATTTT	NA	NA	TRBV7-3	TRBJ2-3
CASSIPGVSNQPQHF	TGTGCCAGTAGTATTCCGGGAGTTAGCAATCAGCCCCAGCATTTT	NA	NA	TRBV19	TRBJ1-5
CASSPVRTGELFF	TGTGCCAGCAGCCCGGTTCGAACCGGGGAGCTGTTTTTT	NA	NA	TRBV7-3	TRBJ2-2
CASSGSYEQYF	TGTGCCAGCTCGGGCAGCTACGAGCAGTACTTC	NA	NA	TRBV18	TRBJ2-7
CASSAAGTSFTDTQYF	TGTGCCAGCAGCGCCGCCGGGACTTCCTTCACAGATACGCAGTATTTT	NA	NA	TRBV9	TRBJ2-3
CASSFQGAGLATDTQYF	TGTGCCAGCAGCTTTCAGGGGGCAGGACTAGCGACAGATACGCAGTATTTT	NA	NA	TRBV11-3	TRBJ2-3